Presented here are 25 T cell receptor beta chains from one specimen sequenced in a study of T cell repertoires in cytomegalovirus infection. TCRdb re-derived calls from the reads in MiXCR, one entry per CDR3 protein. The sample gives around 450,000 distinct CDR3 sequences, 25% to 40% of which show up once; roughly 15% is in the top ten. Sequenced sample: PBMCs. The receptors stem from a human donor in good health (CMV status not recorded). Some clones in this sample may be carry-over from other donors' samples.

The chain combines TRBV5-1 with TRBJ2-1; 12 bases map to TRBD2. In germline, CDR1 is SGHRS, CDR2 YFSETQ. The CDR3 length is 15 residues. J gave up 8 bases and V 4 bases, and 7 bases lay outside the gene matches. This CDR3 reads CASSRRTSGDDEQFF. In nucleotides, the CDR3 is TGCGCCAGCAGCCGTCGGACTAGCGGGGATGATGAGCAGTTCTTC.

The chain uses TRBV4-1 and TRBJ2-2; the match to TRBD2 covers 7 bases. CDR3 length: 18 amino acids. Per the germline V gene, CDR1 is MGHRA and CDR2 is YSYEKL. The ends lost 0 bases at V and 5 bases at J; junction bases unmatched: 12. CDR3 sequence reads: CASSQDRLAALGTGELFF. Here the CDR3 DNA reads TGCGCCAGCAGCCAAGACAGGCTAGCGGCGCTGGGAACCGGGGAGCTGTTTTTT.

As for this clonotype: This clone may be a read error of a much larger clone one base away. The CDR3 does not close with the conserved phenylalanine or tryptophan, likely indicating a read error. The chain carries TRBV19 and TRBJ2-1; the D is unclear. CDR1 is LNHDA, CDR2 SQIVND, per germline (reference sequence). CDR3 length: 13 residues. V was trimmed by 7 bases and J by 9 bases, leaving 16 bases between them. This chain's CDR3 is CASTRGGSGEQFC. CDR3 DNA sequence: TGTGCCAGTACCCGCGGCGGTAGTGGTGAGCAGTTCTGC.

This clonotype was counted only a few times. The gene calls are TRBV6-6 and TRBJ2-1, with 9 bases matching TRBD2. The CDR3 loop spans 15 amino acids. Germline lookup yields CDR1 MNHNY and CDR2 SVGAGI (reference sequence). V lost 6 bases to trimming and J lost 8 bases; unmatched junction nucleotides: 11. CDR3 sequence: CASRDGRGGLYEQFF. Written as DNA, the CDR3 is TGTGCCAGCAGGGATGGGCGGGGGGGCCTCTATGAGCAGTTCTTC.

This clonotype was picked up a small number of times. This sequence joins TRBV7-6 and TRBJ2-2; the D gene is possibly TRBD2 (5 bases). The V gene's germline CDR1 is SGHVS and CDR2 FNYEAQ. The V gene lost 8 bases and the J gene lost 4 bases, with 14 bases spanning the gap. CDR3 length: 14 amino acids. The DNA for the CDR3 is TGTGCCAGCCGGGGAAAAGTCGGCACCGGGGAGCTGTTTTTT. Translating gives CASRGKVGTGELFF.

V usage is TRBV18 and J usage is TRBJ1-4; D perhaps matches TRBD1 (5 bases). The CDR3 is 14 amino acids. The germline V gene encodes CDR1 KGHSH and CDR2 LQKENI. V dropped 8 bases and J dropped 6 bases, with 16 bases sitting between them. The CDR3 sequence is CASASGTGDEKLFF. The CDR3 DNA reads TGTGCCAGCGCCTCCGGGACTGGGGATGAAAAACTGTTTTTT.

As concerns this clonotype: No conserved phenylalanine or tryptophan ends this CDR3, so it is likely a read error. V and J are TRBV7-8 and TRBJ1-2; D is ambiguous. CDR3 size: 16 residues. Germline V gene sequence: CDR1 SGHVS, CDR2 FQNEAQ. The V and J ends lost 1 base and 8 bases respectively, with 20 bases between them. The DNA for the CDR3 is TGTGCCAGCAGCTTAGGACTACTTGGGCGGAACTCCGGCTACACCTCC. Protein: CASSLGLLGRNSGYTS.

This clonotype appeared a few times. The V and J genes are TRBV14 and TRBJ2-5; maybe TRBD2 (6 bases). Germline CDR1 SGHDN, CDR2 FVKESK. The CDR3 loop spans 15 amino acids. The V end lost 0 bases, the J end lost 1 base, and 9 bases lay between the germline ends. The chain's CDR3 is CASSQDAGTQETQYF. The CDR3 DNA is TGTGCCAGCAGCCAAGATGCGGGGACCCAAGAGACCCAGTACTTC.

This clonotype was picked up a small number of times. The chain carries TRBV7-3 and TRBJ2-5, with 7 nucleotides matching TRBD1. V lost 5 bases, J lost 0 bases, and 18 bases stayed unmatched. Germline loops: CDR1 SGHTA, CDR2 FQGTGA. The CDR3 is 19 amino acids. The CDR3 spells CASSPKPLTGSYNQETQYF. The DNA for the CDR3 is TGTGCCAGCAGCCCAAAGCCGCTGACAGGGTCCTATAACCAAGAGACCCAGTACTTC.

This clonotype was seen a few times. The V gene is TRBV28, the J gene TRBJ2-1; 9 bases agree with TRBD1. CDR3 length: 14 residues. The germline V gene has CDR1 MDHEN and CDR2 SYDVKM. V shed 4 bases, J shed 6 bases, and the junction held 4 bases outside the gene matches. The CDR3 spells CASSSGQGFNEQFF. Written as DNA, the CDR3 is TGTGCCAGCAGTTCGGGACAGGGCTTCAATGAGCAGTTCTTC. Combining the CDR3 with reference TRBV28 and TRBJ2-1 gives the whole variable domain DVKVTQSSRYLVKRTGEKVFLECVQDMDHENMFWYRQDPGLGLRLIYFSYDVKMKEKGDIPEGYSVSREKKERFSLILESASTNQTSMYLCASSSGQGFNEQFFGPGTRLTVL.

V and J are TRBV6-5 and TRBJ2-5, with D possibly being TRBD2 (5 bases). The CDR3 loop spans 14 amino acids. With 0 bases removed from V and 1 base from J, the gap between germline ends came to 6 bases. The germline gives CDR1 MNHEY, CDR2 SVGAGI. The CDR3 sequence: CASSYSEVQETQYF. The CDR3 nucleotides read TGTGCCAGCAGTTACTCGGAGGTCCAAGAGACCCAGTACTTC.

The table lists this clonotype with a few counts. This chain connects TRBV28 to TRBJ2-7; no firm D call. Germline loops: CDR1 MDHEN, CDR2 SYDVKM. Deletions cut 3 bases from V and 11 bases from J, with 14 bases between. The CDR3 loop spans 12 amino acids. The CDR3 loop reads CASSLGNGSKYF. CDR3 DNA sequence: TGTGCCAGCAGTTTGGGAAACGGGTCTAAGTACTTC.

The chain uses TRBV29-1 and TRBJ2-5; D uncertain. The CDR3 is 13 residues long. V was pared by 7 bases and J by 1 base, with 13 bases between. Germline V lookup: CDR1 SQVTM, CDR2 ANQGSEA. The CDR3 reads CSAESPIQETQYF. CDR3 nucleotide sequence: TGCAGCGCCGAGTCTCCAATCCAAGAGACCCAGTACTTC.

Here the CDR3 reads CASSLEGGYSGNTIYF. CDR3 sequence (DNA): TGTGCCAGCAGCTTAGAGGGAGGCTACTCTGGAAACACCATATATTTT. The chain employs TRBV7-9 and TRBJ1-3, with unresolved D. The CDR3 consists of 16 residues. Trimming removed 1 base at V and 0 bases at J, with 10 bases between. Germline V gene lookup returns CDR1 SEHNR and CDR2 FQNEAQ (reference sequence).

There are a few counts of this clonotype. The chain links TRBV5-4 to TRBJ2-3; 8 bases match TRBD2. This CDR3 has 17 residues. CDR1 and CDR2 from the germline V gene are SGHNT and YYREEE (reference sequence). J gave up 5 bases and V 4 bases, and 15 bases lay outside the gene matches. The CDR3 region has the DNA TGTGCCAGCAGCCTTGGTGGCCGGGGGGGCCTCAGAGATACGCAGTATTTT. The encoded protein is CASSLGGRGGLRDTQYF.

The chain joins TRBV19 to TRBJ1-5; D might be TRBD1 (6 bases). Germline V lookup: CDR1 LNHDA, CDR2 SQIVND (reference sequence). This CDR3 region has 15 residues. With 7 bases removed from V and 6 bases from J, the gap between germline ends came to 19 bases. CDR3 sequence (DNA): TGTGCCAGTAAGGGCATAGGACAGACAAGTCAGCCCCAGCATTTT. Residues: CASKGIGQTSQPQHF. The whole variable domain, filled in from reference TRBV19 and TRBJ1-5, reads DGGITQSPKYLFRKEGQNVTLSCEQNLNHDAMYWYRQDPGQGLRLIYYSQIVNDFQKGDIAEGYSVSREKKESFPLTVTSAQKNPTAFYLCASKGIGQTSQPQHFGDGTRLSIL.

The chain carries TRBV25-1 and TRBJ1-6; D ambiguous. Trimming shortened V by 2 bases and J by 3 bases, and 5 bases separated the two germline ends. Germline V gene sequence: CDR1 MGHDK, CDR2 SYGVNS. There are 14 residues in the CDR3. In DNA, the CDR3 is TGTGCCAGCAGTGAAAGAATCTATAATTCACCCCTCCACTTT. Translating gives CASSERIYNSPLHF.

In its sample, this clonotype was seen many times. The chain is built from TRBV7-8 and TRBJ1-5; D gene ambiguous. This CDR3 is 13 amino acids long. The V gene lost 1 base and the J gene lost 5 bases, with 6 bases spanning the gap. Germline CDR1 reads SGHVS; CDR2 reads FQNEAQ. For the CDR3, the DNA is TGTGCCAGCAGCTTAGATGAGTATCAGCCCCAGCATTTT. It is translated as CASSLDEYQPQHF.

This clonotype was counted a single time. The DNA for the CDR3 is TGTGCCAGCAGTGAAGCCAACTTAAAAGGGGCTTTCTTT. It is translated as CASSEANLKGAFF. This chain connects TRBV6-1 to TRBJ1-1; D ambiguous. The V gene lost 0 bases and the J gene lost 11 bases, with 13 bases spanning the gap. The CDR3 has 13 amino acids. Germline assignment: CDR1 MNHNS and CDR2 SASEGT.

The rearrangement uses TRBV19 and TRBJ1-2; TRBD1 matches at 9 bases. Germline lookup yields CDR1 LNHDA and CDR2 SQIVND (reference sequence). There are 12 residues in the CDR3. J was trimmed by 5 bases and V by 8 bases; bases with no gene match: 3. CDR3: CASWTGEYGYTF. The CDR3 DNA follows: TGTGCCAGTTGGACAGGGGAATATGGCTACACCTTC.

This chain joins TRBV27 and TRBJ1-1; tentatively, D is TRBD1 (5 bases). This CDR3 region has 11 residues. V was cut by 10 bases and J by 4 bases, with 10 bases left in between. The V gene's germline CDR1 is MNHEY and CDR2 SMNVEV (reference sequence). CDR3: CATGRGTEAFF. CDR3 bases: TGTGCCACCGGGAGGGGCACTGAAGCTTTCTTT.

This clonotype has ten or more counts. The chain carries TRBV7-8 and TRBJ1-4, with no clear D. The ends were cut back, 1 base at V and 10 bases at J, with 10 bases in the middle. Per germline, CDR1 SGHVS and CDR2 FQNEAQ. CDR3 length equals 13 residues. Here the CDR3 reads CASSLGDFRKLFF. The CDR3 bases are TGTGCCAGCAGCTTAGGAGACTTTAGAAAACTGTTTTTT.

This clonotype was detected many times. The chain joins TRBV7-2 to TRBJ2-5, with TRBD2 matching over 12 bases. Germline CDR1 is SGHTA and CDR2 is FQGNSA. Losses at the gene ends were 5 bases for V and 9 bases for J; bases not matched to a gene: 4. CDR3 size: 13 residues. CDR3 residues: CASSARLAGAQYF. CDR3 sequence (DNA): TGTGCCAGCAGCGCCCGACTAGCGGGGGCCCAGTACTTC.

This chain links TRBV7-6 with TRBJ1-6; D gene unclear. Germline loops: CDR1 SGHVS, CDR2 FNYEAQ. The CDR3 has 15 residues. V lost 1 base and J 5 bases, leaving 9 bases between the germline ends. This CDR3 reads CASSLVGQDNSPLHF. In DNA form, the CDR3 reads TGTGCCAGCAGCTTAGTAGGGCAGGATAATTCACCCCTCCACTTT.

The chain joins TRBV20-1 to TRBJ2-7; TRBD2 agrees at 11 bases. The germline CDR1 and CDR2 sequences are DFQATT and SNEGSKA (reference sequence). V lost 7 bases and J lost 7; bases outside the gene matches: 18. The length of the CDR3 is 16 residues. CDR3 nucleotides: TGCAGTGGGGTGGGACTAGCGGCGGGGGGCCCACAGGAGCAGTACTTC. It specifies CSGVGLAAGGPQEQYF.